This T cell receptor (beta chain) appears in the sequencing data of a study of a mutant IDH1 vaccine in newly diagnosed glioma. Background on the study: Standard pretreatment was either radiotherapy, temozolomide, or, for most, radiochemotherapy with temozolomide. Study conclusions and caveats: It was about 93% of patients that developed vaccine-induced immune responses. Changes to the top peripheral T cell clonotypes appeared unrelated to pseudoprogression.

Time point meaning: baseline, week 1 (first vaccination visit). The sample's treatment: pre-vaccination baseline after standard-of-care therapy. Patients carried new grade 3 or 4 IDH1-mutant astrocytomas lacking nuclear ATRX. The CDR3 spans 14 residues. Germline CDR1 reads LNHDA; CDR2 reads SQIVND (reference sequence). After removal of 6 bases from V and 4 bases from J, the junction contained 8 bases not matched to a gene. Here immunoSEQ multiplex PCR was the method, and the copy in TCRdb shows in-frame clones only, minus some. The table lists about 38,000 clones, under 80% of them singletons, with over 7.5% in the top ten. This clone was found a few times. As yet, its antigen is unknown.

The sequenced sample was PBMCs, obtained from a glioma patient treated with radiotherapy, temozolomide or both. V and J are TRBV19 and TRBJ1-1, with 7 bases fitting TRBD1. The receptor's source is a man aged 35 to 55 with glioma. Some clones in this sample may be carry-over from other donors' samples. The CDR3 nucleotides read TGTGCCAGTAGCCCGACAGGGTGGAGCACTGAAGCTTTCTTT. Protein: CASSPTGWSTEAFF. The entire variable domain, with the rest obtained from reference TRBV19 and TRBJ1-1, is as follows: DGGITQSPKYLFRKEGQNVTLSCEQNLNHDAMYWYRQDPGQGLRLIYYSQIVNDFQKGDIAEGYSVSREKKESFPLTVTSAQKNPTAFYLCASSPTGWSTEAFFGQGTRLTVV.